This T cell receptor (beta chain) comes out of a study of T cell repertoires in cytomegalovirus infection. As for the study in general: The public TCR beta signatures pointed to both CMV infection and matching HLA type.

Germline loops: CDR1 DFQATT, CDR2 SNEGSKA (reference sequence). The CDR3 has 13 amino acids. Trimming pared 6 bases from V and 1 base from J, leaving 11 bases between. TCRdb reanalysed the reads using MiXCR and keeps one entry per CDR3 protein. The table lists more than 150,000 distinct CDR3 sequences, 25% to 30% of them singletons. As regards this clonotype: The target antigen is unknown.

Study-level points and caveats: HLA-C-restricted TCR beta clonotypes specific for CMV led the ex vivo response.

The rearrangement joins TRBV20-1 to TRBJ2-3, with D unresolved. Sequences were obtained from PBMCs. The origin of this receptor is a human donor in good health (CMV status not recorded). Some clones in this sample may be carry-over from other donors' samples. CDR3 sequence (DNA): TGCAGTGCCGCAGATGCTCGCACAGATACGCAGTATTTT. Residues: CSAADARTDTQYF.